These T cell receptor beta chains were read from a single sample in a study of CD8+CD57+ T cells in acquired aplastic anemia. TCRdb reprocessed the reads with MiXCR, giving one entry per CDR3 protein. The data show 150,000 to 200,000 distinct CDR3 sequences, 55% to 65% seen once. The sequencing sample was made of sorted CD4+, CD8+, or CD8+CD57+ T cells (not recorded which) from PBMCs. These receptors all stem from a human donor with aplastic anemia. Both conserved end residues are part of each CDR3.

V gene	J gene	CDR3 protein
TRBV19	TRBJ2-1	CASTKRGERYNEQFF
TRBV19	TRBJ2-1	CASYPSGLDLYNEQFF
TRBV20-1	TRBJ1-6	CSARDGGASPLHF
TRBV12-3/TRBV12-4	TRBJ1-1	CATSGSGTGGTEAFF
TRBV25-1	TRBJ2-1	CASRRTSGGRNEQFF
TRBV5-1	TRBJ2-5	CASSSTYRETQYF
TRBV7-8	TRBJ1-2	CASSLDGGANYGYTF
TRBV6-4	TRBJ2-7	CVSSDCETGSYEQYF
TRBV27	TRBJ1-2	CASSFGATTGYTF
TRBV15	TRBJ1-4	CATSRDRPATNEKLFF
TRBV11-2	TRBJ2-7	CASSSTRGSYEQYF
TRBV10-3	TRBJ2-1	CAIYGTSGNNEQFF
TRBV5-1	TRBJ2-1	CASYPVGQGEDNEQFF
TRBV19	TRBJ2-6	CASSISGPSGANVLTF
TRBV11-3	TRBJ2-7	CASSFAGGEYEQYF
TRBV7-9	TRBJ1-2	CASSLTTGEYGYTF
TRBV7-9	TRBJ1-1	CASSPGGQGSFF
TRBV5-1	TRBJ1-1	CASSLHSLNTEAFF
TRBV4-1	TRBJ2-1	CASSQLNYRYEQFF
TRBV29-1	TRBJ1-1	CSVEKAGQVTEAFF
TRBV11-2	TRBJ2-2	CASSVFEREAGELFF
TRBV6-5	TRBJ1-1	CASSYQGARVTEAFF
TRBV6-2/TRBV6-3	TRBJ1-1	CASSYGRMNTEAFF
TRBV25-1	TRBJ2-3	CASSFVRTDTQYF
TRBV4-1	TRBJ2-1	CASSQRQDPKSEQFF
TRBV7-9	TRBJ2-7	CASSPKTGIEGYEQYF
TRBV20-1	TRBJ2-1	CSAQGNEQFF
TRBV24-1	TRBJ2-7	CATSDGGALGEQYF
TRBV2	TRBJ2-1	CASSEVDQFF
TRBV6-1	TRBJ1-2	CASSGKTGADGYTF
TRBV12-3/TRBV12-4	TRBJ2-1	CASSQRPNSYNEQFF
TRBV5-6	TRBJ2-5	CASSLAVGGSAVPTQYF
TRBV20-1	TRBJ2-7	CSSTSGGYEQYF
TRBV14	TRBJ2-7	CASSRIAGVEQYF
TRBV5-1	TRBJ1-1	CTSSLASGNTEAFF
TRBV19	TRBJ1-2	CASSPSVGSYGYTF
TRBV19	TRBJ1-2	CASSIDQPDRSDGYTF
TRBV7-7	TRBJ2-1	CASSLERGATYKEQFF
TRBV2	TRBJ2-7	CASGRAGIYEQYF
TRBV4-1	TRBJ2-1	CTSSQARTGGYNEQFF
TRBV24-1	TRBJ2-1	CATSDLTGRVGEQFF
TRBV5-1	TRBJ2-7	CASSPGTPSYEQYF
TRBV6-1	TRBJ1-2	CASSSTGQGNGGYTF
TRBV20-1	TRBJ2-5	CSAPVASGPQETQYF
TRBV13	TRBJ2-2	CASRQLPGLASGELFF
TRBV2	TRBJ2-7	CASRPRDRGGSYEQYF
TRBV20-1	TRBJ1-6	CSARDAGLDNSPLHF
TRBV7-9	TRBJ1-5	CASSLGGQGDGFQPQHF
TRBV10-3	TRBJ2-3	CATRGQGSADTQYF
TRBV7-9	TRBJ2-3	CASSLVGQGATDTQYF
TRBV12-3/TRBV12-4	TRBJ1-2	CASSLGAPGRSYGYTF
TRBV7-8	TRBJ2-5	CASSLAGAGGLETQYF